The rows below give T cell receptor beta chains drawn from one sample of a study of T-cell memory formation after mild COVID-19. In TCRdb, the 5' RACE reads were re-called with MiXCR into one record per CDR3 protein. The repertoire holds approximately 440,000 distinct CDR3 sequences, with approximately 20% as singletons. Sequencing used PBMCs or a T cell subset sorted from them (not recorded which). These receptors all stem from an adult woman who had mild COVID-19 (a few samples of this study predate the infection). Cell type and time point are not known. The CDR3 runs from the conserved cysteine through the conserved F or W. The order of the fields is J gene, D gene, V gene, clone size, CDR3 protein, CDR3 DNA. D genes are given only for firm matches. Clone size is shown for a subset of rows, as once, few, many or a class of expanded clone.

TRBJ2-5 NA TRBV6-6 NA CASSKETGPRKTQYF TGTGCCAGCAGTAAGGAGACAGGCCCTCGAAAGACCCAGTACTTC
TRBJ2-7 TRBD1 TRBV9 NA CASSETPTGGPEQYF TGTGCCAGCAGCGAGACGCCGACAGGGGGCCCCGAGCAGTACTTC
TRBJ2-7 TRBD1 TRBV7-9 few CASSPRDRESYEQYF TGTGCCAGCAGCCCCCGGGACAGGGAGAGCTACGAGCAGTACTTC
TRBJ2-5 NA TRBV29-1 NA CSVRGAGETQYF TGCAGCGTTCGAGGGGCGGGAGAGACCCAGTACTTC
TRBJ1-5 NA TRBV12-3/TRBV12-4 few CASTHLTGTQPQHF TGTGCCAGCACCCACTTGACAGGTACTCAGCCCCAGCATTTT
TRBJ2-7 TRBD1 TRBV5-1 NA CASSLEGQDYEQYF TGCGCCAGCAGCTTGGAGGGACAGGACTACGAGCAGTACTTC
TRBJ1-2 NA TRBV4-2 few CASSQDFNRENYGYTF TGTGCCAGCAGCCAAGATTTTAACAGGGAGAACTATGGCTACACCTTC
TRBJ2-3 NA TRBV9 many CASTQGGPDTQYF TGTGCCAGTACCCAAGGAGGCCCAGATACGCAGTATTTT
TRBJ2-1 NA TRBV12-3/TRBV12-4 NA CASRFHNEQFF TGTGCCAGCAGATTCCACAATGAGCAGTTCTTC
TRBJ2-3 NA TRBV12-3/TRBV12-4 few CASSLPSGGHTSTDTQYF TGTGCCAGCAGTTTACCTTCTGGGGGGCACACTAGCACAGATACGCAGTATTTT
TRBJ2-6 NA TRBV11-2 few CASSLEQLISGANVLTF TGTGCCAGCAGCTTAGAACAGTTGATCTCTGGGGCCAACGTCCTGACTTTC
TRBJ2-2 TRBD1 TRBV7-9 few CASSLAGTGGTGELFF TGTGCCAGCAGCTTAGCCGGGACAGGGGGCACCGGGGAGCTGTTTTTT
TRBJ2-1 NA TRBV9 few CASSVVTGGLSGEQFF TGTGCCAGCAGCGTAGTTACAGGGGGACTATCGGGTGAGCAGTTCTTC
TRBJ2-6 TRBD1 TRBV9 few CASRGQISSGANVLTF TGTGCCAGCAGGGGACAGATTTCCTCTGGGGCCAACGTCCTGACTTTC
TRBJ1-6 TRBD1 TRBV24-1 NA CATSESPGTGYNSPLHF TGTGCCACCAGTGAGTCGCCCGGGACAGGTTATAATTCACCCCTCCACTTT
TRBJ2-4 NA TRBV27 NA CASRPGVLGIQYF TGTGCCAGCAGGCCAGGGGTGCTGGGCATTCAGTACTTC
TRBJ1-2 NA TRBV6-1 few CASSGGGVYGYTF TGTGCCAGCAGTGGAGGGGGAGTCTATGGCTACACCTTC
TRBJ2-1 TRBD1 TRBV7-9 NA CASQTGTGMFF TGTGCCAGCCAGACCGGGACAGGGATGTTCTTC
TRBJ1-4 NA TRBV5-6 NA CASSLRGTGQGEFF TGTGCCAGCAGCTTGAGAGGGACGGGTCAAGGGGAGTTTTTT
TRBJ1-1 NA TRBV20-1 many CSARRLSGTVNTEAFF TGCAGTGCTAGAAGACTTTCGGGGACCGTGAACACTGAAGCTTTCTTT
TRBJ1-2 NA TRBV7-2 NA CASSPWTENYGYTF TGTGCCAGCAGCCCATGGACAGAGAACTATGGCTACACCTTC
TRBJ1-6 TRBD1 TRBV29-1 NA CSARTGDAYNSPLHF TGCAGCGCCAGGACAGGAGACGCCTATAATTCACCCCTCCACTTT
TRBJ1-4 NA TRBV7-6 few CASSPRQTSNEKLFF TGTGCCAGCAGCCCCCGACAGACTTCTAATGAAAAACTGTTTTTT
TRBJ2-3 NA TRBV5-6 few CASSLGPTVPVPSQYF TGTGCCAGCAGCTTGGGACCGACAGTCCCGGTCCCATCGCAGTATTTT
TRBJ2-7 NA TRBV7-9 NA CASSSENRESYEQYF TGTGCCAGCAGCTCAGAAAACAGGGAATCCTACGAGCAGTACTTC
TRBJ2-7 TRBD1 TRBV7-9 few CASSLGSGQKYEQYF TGTGCCAGCAGCTTAGGGTCGGGACAGAAGTACGAGCAGTACTTC
TRBJ2-7 TRBD1 TRBV7-2 NA CASSLGQSFYEQYF TGTGCCAGCAGCTTGGGACAGTCATTCTACGAGCAGTACTTC
TRBJ2-7 NA TRBV4-3 NA CASASSTGSYEQYF TGCGCCAGCGCTTCATCGACTGGGAGCTACGAGCAGTACTTC
TRBJ1-5 NA TRBV30 few CAWSKGTDQPQHF TGTGCCTGGTCGAAGGGGACGGATCAGCCCCAGCATTTT
TRBJ2-3 NA TRBV5-4 NA CASSRRDFGTDTQYF TGTGCCAGCAGCCGGCGGGACTTTGGCACAGATACGCAGTATTTT
TRBJ1-4 NA TRBV19 few CASQGAPNEKLFF TGTGCCAGCCAGGGAGCACCCAATGAAAAACTGTTTTTT
TRBJ2-2 NA TRBV12-3/TRBV12-4 few CASSLFGTPGAGELFF TGTGCCAGCAGCCTGTTTGGGACTCCGGGGGCCGGGGAGCTGTTTTTT
TRBJ2-1 NA TRBV15 NA CATSRDSAGHEQFF TGTGCCACCAGCAGAGATTCAGCAGGGCATGAGCAGTTCTTC
TRBJ2-7 NA TRBV9 NA CASSVVAEAYEQYF TGTGCCAGCAGCGTAGTGGCAGAGGCCTACGAGCAGTACTTC
TRBJ1-1 NA TRBV12-3/TRBV12-4 NA CASSSPFQGWNTEAFF TGTGCCAGCAGTTCCCCTTTCCAGGGTTGGAACACTGAAGCTTTCTTT
TRBJ2-7 TRBD1 TRBV12-3/TRBV12-4 NA CASSYRSGQGYEQYF TGTGCCAGCAGTTATCGAAGCGGACAGGGCTACGAGCAGTACTTC
TRBJ1-6 TRBD1 TRBV12-3/TRBV12-4 NA CASSHGQGDNSPLHF TGTGCCAGCAGTCACGGACAGGGTGATAATTCACCCCTCCACTTT
TRBJ1-5 TRBD1 TRBV7-9 few CASSPDAGTVSNQPQHF TGTGCCAGCAGCCCAGATGCAGGGACAGTTAGCAATCAGCCCCAGCATTTT
TRBJ2-7 NA TRBV4-1 NA CASSQFGGSYEQYF TGCGCCAGCAGCCAATTTGGGGGGAGCTACGAGCAGTACTTC
TRBJ2-5 NA TRBV12-3/TRBV12-4 NA CASATYLETQYF TGTGCCAGCGCTACCTACCTCGAGACCCAGTACTTC
TRBJ1-1 NA TRBV4-1 few CASSQAWVGTEAFF TGCGCCAGCAGCCAGGCCTGGGTGGGGACTGAAGCTTTCTTT
TRBJ2-3 NA TRBV11-2 few CASSRGSYTQYF TGTGCCAGCAGCCGGGGATCCTATACGCAGTATTTT
TRBJ1-1 NA TRBV30 many CAWSVIDGTEAFF TGTGCCTGGAGTGTAATTGACGGTACTGAAGCTTTCTTT
TRBJ1-1 NA TRBV4-1 NA CASSQVGRWQEAFF TGCGCCAGCAGCCAAGTAGGTAGATGGCAGGAAGCTTTCTTT
TRBJ2-2 NA TRBV7-9 few CASSPTSTTGELFF TGTGCCAGCAGCCCGACGAGTACGACCGGGGAGCTGTTTTTT
TRBJ2-7 NA TRBV27 few CASRRDTSSYEQYF TGTGCCAGCAGACGGGACACTAGCTCCTACGAGCAGTACTTC
TRBJ2-3 NA TRBV12-3/TRBV12-4 few CASSLGRLTDTQYF TGTGCCAGCAGTCTGGGCCGTTTGACAGATACGCAGTATTTT
TRBJ2-3 NA TRBV24-1 few CATSDRTGTPGDTQYF TGTGCCACCAGTGATCGGACCGGGACTCCGGGTGATACGCAGTATTTT